Given below is one T cell receptor (beta chain) in context. The CDR3 goes on 3 residues after the read ends, and that part is filled in from the germline J gene. Profiling relied on immunoSEQ multiplex PCR, and the TCRdb table lists in-frame clones only, not all of them. In total, the table holds about 39,000 clones. The CDR3 sequence is 14 residues long. J lost 5 bases, V lost 7 bases, and 10 bases had no gene match. CDR1 and CDR2 from the germline V gene are SNHLY and FYNNEI. The data stem from a study of T cells in women clearing cervical HPV infection. The sequence came from a woman between 18 and 70 years old with a cervical HPV16 infection that either progressed to CIN3+ or cleared (not recorded which). Material: blood buffy coat. The rearrangement joins TRBV2 to TRBJ2-5, with 7 bases identical to TRBD2. The CDR3 DNA, read in part, is TGTGCCAGCAAGAGGGTGGGGGGGAGGGAGACC. Amino acids: CASKRVGGRET. The entire CDR3 protein reads CASKRVGGRETQYF.